This TCR beta chain stems from a study of technical replicates of blood from a handful of donors. The table came from immunoSEQ multiplex PCR; TCRdb's copy has only in-frame clones and leaves some out. This sample has some 100,000 clones, with roughly 95% found just once. The sample was T cells isolated from PBMCs. This receptor was identified in a human donor in good health.

The CDR3 coding sequence is TGTGCCAGTAGGGGGGGAGACCCTGAGCCGGGACAGGGCCTTACTGCCTATGGCTACACCTTC. Translating it yields CASRGGDPEPGQGLTAYGYTF. The chain joins TRBV19 to TRBJ1-2, with 9 bases that match TRBD1. V dropped 6 bases and J dropped 4; count of bases not matched to a gene: 27. This CDR3 comprises 21 residues. Germline lookup yields CDR1 LNHDA and CDR2 SQIVND (reference sequence).